The source of this T cell receptor (beta chain) is a study of shared clonotypes between healthy human individuals. Overall study results and limits: When naive CD4 clonotypes were compared across a few donors, 4% to 6.5% were shared. Clonotype sharing among donors was expected to depend on sequencing depth.

The table lists this clone with many counts. The antigen remains undetermined. Data came from immunoSEQ multiplex PCR; TCRdb stores just in-frame clones and leaves some out. The data hold about 79,000 clones, with about 61% observed a single time. The CDR3 covers 13 residues. The ends were cut back, 9 bases at V and 0 bases at J, with 12 bases in the middle. Germline V gene data show CDR1 as LNHDA and CDR2 as SQIVND (reference sequence). Those who donated were healthy HIV-negative adults, with no recent acute infections or vaccinations reported. CD45RO+ cells were combined with CCR7-negative CD45RA+ TemRA cells to form CD8 memory.

V and J are TRBV19 and TRBJ2-7; perhaps TRBD1 as D (6 bases). Sequenced sample: memory CD8+ T cells sorted from blood. Subset of the sample: CD45RO+ cells pooled with CCR7-negative TemRA cells. The TCR originated in a man aged 25-40 years in good health. The CDR3 sequence is CARPTGFSYEQYF. The CDR3 region has the DNA TGTGCCAGACCAACAGGGTTCTCCTACGAGCAGTACTTC.